The clone carrying this TCR beta chain showed up just a few times. Its specificity is not known. The data were obtained in a study of beta chain features in type 1 diabetes. Turning to the study itself: Sorted cells, 107,917,701 in number, were examined across all samples. General study points: Diminished insertions and augmented deletions at VDJ junctions characterized type 1 diabetes patients. Among patients, naive, central memory and Treg TCRB repertoires appeared more similar than among healthy donors. Within each of all four CD4+ subsets, Type 1 diabetes patients had TCRB CDR3s that were moderately but significantly shorter.

V was pared by 6 bases and J by 4 bases, with 11 bases of the junction left unmatched. Germline lookup yields CDR1 KGHSH and CDR2 LQKENI. CDR3 length: 16 amino acids. Sequenced material consisted of expressed TCRB transcripts (all of the isolated RNA was reverse transcribed). The data were produced by immunoSEQ multiplex PCR, yet TCRdb's version contains in-frame clones alone and is incomplete. The table records over 200,000 clones, roughly a tenth of them present only once. This TCR was recovered from a man between 25 and 39 years old with type 1 diabetes. The gene calls are TRBV18 and TRBJ1-2; 10 nucleotides agree with TRBD1. The specimen was naive CD4+ T cells from blood. CDR3 protein: CASSQETGGEAYGYTF. In nucleotides, the CDR3 is TGTGCCAGCTCTCAAGAGACAGGGGGCGAGGCCTATGGCTACACCTTC.